The T cell receptor beta chain under discussion was sequenced for a study of blood T cell repertoires in COVID-19. Background on the study: Collection of acute and convalescent COVID-19 samples took place in the United States, Italy and Spain. The cDNA or gDNA used as material had been derived from T cells, B-cell-depleted T cells, or PBMCs.

CDR3 length: 14 residues. Germline V gene lookup returns CDR1 MGHRA and CDR2 YSYEKL. V shed 5 bases and J shed 6 bases, with 14 bases lying between them. Original processing notes: Reference gene primer amplification yielded estimated nucleated cell counts. Sequencing was performed with immunoSEQ multiplex PCR; in TCRdb, only in-frame clones are kept and a portion is missing. V and J calls and clone size are those listed in that table; D and trimming were worked out from the DNA. The sample shows 240,000 or so clones, around 86% of them seen only once. The chain uses TRBV4-1 and TRBJ2-1; tentatively, D is TRBD1 (5 bases). Material: peripheral blood. The sequence came from a woman aged 25-40 years who had recovered from COVID-19. CDR3 coding DNA: TGCGCCAGCAGCTCAGAGGCAGGGCCCAATGAGCAGTTCTTC. It encodes CASSSEAGPNEQFF.